The following is a T cell receptor (beta chain) sequence with its context. This clonotype was counted a few times. Its antigen has not been determined. One base away there is no much larger clone; base qualities are not given. Ficoll-Paque density gradient centrifugation was used to isolate PBMCs. TCRdb records Illumina NovaSeq 6000 as the sequencer. TCRalpha and TCRbeta cDNA libraries were constructed by 5'RACE with constant-segment primers, with sample barcodes and unique molecular identifiers being introduced. RNA was extracted from every sample with Trizol reagent. Library amplification was performed in two PCR steps, and a second sample barcode and Illumina TruSeq adapters were introduced in the second step. The libraries were sequenced on an Illumina NovaSeq using 2 x 150 bp paired-end reads. The authors' analysis ran thus. Reads were demultiplexed and collapsed into UMI-guided consensus sequences with migec v1.2.7. Using mixcr v2.1.11, the UMI consensuses were aligned to TRA and TRB V and J templates and assembled into clonotypes. A clonotype was counted as expanded or contracted only when both edgeR and NoisET called the clonotype significant, with the noise models trained on biological replicates. For edgeR calls, the cutoffs were a false discovery rate-adjusted p below 0.01 and a log2 fold-change threshold of 1. As an exploratory analysis of dynamics, max-normalized trajectories of the 1000 most abundant clonotypes were examined with PCA combined with hierarchical clustering. Separately sequenced CD4+ and CD8+ repertoires were used to assign a CD4 or CD8 phenotype to each responding clone. Clones were called with MiXCR by TCRdb after fastp trimmed the public reads at Q25, and only in-frame beta chains were retained. All rows with the same CDR3 protein become a single entry with the most common DNA and genes. These V and J calls derive from TCRdb rather than the authors' analysis. Present in this sample are 300,000 to 400,000 distinct CDR3 sequences, more than 20% of which were seen just once. 9.5% to 15% of the sample is held by the ten biggest clonotypes.

This entry comes from a study of T-cell memory formation after mild COVID-19 (dated by TCRdb to about 2021). Study-level background: TCR sequence clusters from the two donors were found to be largely donor specific. In a couple of donors, T-cell clones that expanded and contracted after mild COVID-19 were followed by sequencing TCRalpha and TCRbeta repertoires longitudinally. The cohort comprised two young, previously healthy adult volunteers, one female and one male. General findings and caveats noted by the study authors: The second-wave clones that peaked on day 37 were not confirmed to be SARS-CoV-2 specific. Contracting CD4+ clones were found mainly in CM and EM memory subsets, while CD8+ clones were enriched in EMRA. Some responding clones were detected in pre-infection memory, which suggested that pre-existing cross-reactive memory T cells had joined the SARS-CoV-2 response. Clones contracting from day 15 to 85 had balanced CD4/CD8 phenotypes, while a second wave expanding from day 15 to 37 was biased towards CD4+. The study included only two mild cases, and larger cohorts that include severe cases with pre-infection samples were judged to be necessary.

The junction shows trimming of 5 bases on V and 5 bases on J, plus 14 bases between the germline ends. The germline V gene (reference sequence) yields LGHDT for CDR1 and YNNKEL for CDR2. From cysteine to phenylalanine, the CDR3 is 14 amino acids long. Only the CDR3 portion is preserved as DNA: 42 bases, with reading frame beginning at the first base. The TCR originated in an adult woman who had mild COVID-19 (a few samples of this study predate the infection). The sample titles of this study are shuffled in the database, so cell type and time point are left out; the donor was told from shared clones. The V gene is TRBV3-1 and the J gene is TRBJ2-3; the D element could tentatively be TRBD1 or TRBD2, as 6 bases agree for each. Sequencing input: PBMCs or a T cell subset sorted from them (not recorded which). The nucleotides read TGTGCCAGCAGCGGGCGGGACACCCGAGATACGCAGTATTTT. It is translated as CASSGRDTRDTQYF.